The 22 T cell receptor beta chains below all came from one sample that was sequenced in a study of T cell responses to AZD1222 COVID-19 vaccine. This table comes from immunoSEQ multiplex PCR, and its TCRdb copy is limited to in-frame clones, with some not included. The sample lists more than 50,000 clones, about four fifths occurring once. Specimen: peripheral blood, collected on day 0 of MenACWY control vaccination. The receptor source for this set is an adult in good health.

The CDR3, as DNA: TGCAGTGCTAGTCTCCAAGATGTTGAAGCTTTCTTT. This codes for CSASLQDVEAFF. This chain connects TRBV20-1 to TRBJ1-1; the D is unclear. The length of the CDR3 is 12 residues. CDR1 is DFQATT and CDR2 is SNEGSKA in the germline V gene (reference sequence). Trimming took off 3 bases at V and 7 bases at J, with 12 bases between the two ends.

This clone occurred a few times. This chain connects TRBV13 to TRBJ1-1; the D is unclear. The V end was cut by 4 bases, the J end by 0 bases, with 12 bases between. Germline lookup yields CDR1 PRHDT and CDR2 FYEKMQ (reference sequence). The CDR3 totals 15 residues. This CDR3 is CASSSPGLLNTEAFF. The CDR3 DNA reads as TGTGCCAGCAGCTCACCTGGACTGCTGAACACTGAAGCTTTCTTT.

The CDR3 spells CASRLGQSNTGELFF. CDR3 in DNA: TGTGCCAGCAGACTGGGACAGTCGAACACCGGGGAGCTGTTTTTT. The J gene is TRBJ2-2, the V gene TRBV27; 7 bases align to TRBD1. Germline loops: CDR1 MNHEY, CDR2 SMNVEV (reference sequence). The CDR3 is made up of 15 amino acids. The junction had 4 bases not matched to a gene; V was cut back by 6 bases and J by 0 bases.

The V and J genes are TRBV4-1 and TRBJ1-2; no reliable D call. The CDR3 spans 16 residues. Trimming shortened V by 0 bases and J by 0 bases, and 11 bases separated the two germline ends. Germline V gene lookup returns CDR1 MGHRA and CDR2 YSYEKL. The CDR3, as DNA: TGCGCCAGCAGCCAAGATCCACACAGAGCTAACTATGGCTACACCTTC. This sequence encodes CASSQDPHRANYGYTF.

The J gene is TRBJ2-7, the V gene TRBV5-6; D is uncertain. The length of the CDR3 is 16 residues. V lost 0 bases, J lost 5 bases, and 18 bases lay in between. Germline CDR1 is SGHDT and CDR2 is YYEEEE. The CDR3 region is CASSLVGRPPGDEQYF. DNA for the CDR3: TGTGCCAGCAGCTTGGTCGGTCGCCCTCCTGGGGACGAGCAGTACTTC.

The rearrangement joins TRBV4-3 to TRBJ1-3; 8 bases map to TRBD1. Looked up from germline, CDR1 is LGHNA and CDR2 is YSLEER. This CDR3 contains 16 residues. The V gene end was trimmed by 2 bases and the J gene end by 2 bases; junction bases not matched to a gene: 5. CDR3 protein: CASSQLGTGTGNTIYF. DNA for the CDR3: TGCGCCAGCAGCCAACTAGGGACAGGAACTGGAAACACCATATATTTT.

The genes are TRBV3-1 (or the pseudogene TRBV3-2) and TRBJ2-5; D call uncertain. The CDR3 spans 16 residues. CDR1 LGHDT and CDR2 YNNKEL come from the germline V gene (reference sequence). The germline V and J ends were trimmed by 4 bases and 1 base, with 16 bases remaining between them. CDR3 protein: CASSPGPRLGQETQYF. CDR3 nucleotide sequence: TGTGCCAGCAGCCCCGGCCCCCGACTGGGCCAAGAGACCCAGTACTTC.

J is TRBJ1-1 and V is TRBV19; D uncertain. The V and J ends lost 4 bases and 3 bases respectively, with 21 bases between them. In germline, CDR1 is LNHDA, CDR2 SQIVND (reference sequence). The CDR3 covers 17 residues. CDR3 sequence (DNA): TGTGCCAGTAGTACAGACGGCGAAGTCGGGCGGTACACTGAAGCTTTCTTT. Its translation is CASSTDGEVGRYTEAFF.

V is TRBV6-2 or TRBV6-3 and J is TRBJ1-6, with D unresolved. Germline values: CDR1 MNHEY, CDR2 SVGEGT. The V end lost 2 bases, the J end lost 6 bases, and 5 bases lay between the germline ends. The CDR3 consists of 13 residues. The CDR3 nucleotides are TGTGCCAGCAGTTACGACTTTAATTCACCCCTCCACTTT. Translation gives CASSYDFNSPLHF.

This chain connects TRBV13 to TRBJ1-2, with D uncertain. CDR3 size: 12 residues. From germline, CDR1 is PRHDT and CDR2 FYEKMQ (reference sequence). Trimming took 3 bases from V and 7 from J, leaving 9 bases between them. This chain's CDR3 is CASSFRVTGYTF. The DNA of the CDR3 is TGTGCCAGCAGCTTCCGGGTTACTGGCTACACCTTC. Together with reference TRBV13 and TRBJ1-2, the CDR3 gives the full variable domain: AAGVIQSPRHLIKEKRETATLKCYPIPRHDTVYWYQQGPGQDPQFLISFYEKMQSDKGSIPDRFSAQQFSDYHSELNMSSLELGDSALYFCASSFRVTGYTFGSGTRLTVV.

A single count supports this clone. This sequence joins TRBV30 and TRBJ1-5; D not certain. The CDR3 length is 14 residues. Germline CDR1 reads GTSNPN; CDR2 reads SVGIG (reference sequence). Trimming stripped 0 bases from V and 2 bases from J, with 8 bases between. The CDR3 reads CAWSVGIGNQPQHF. CDR3 nucleotides: TGTGCCTGGAGTGTAGGTATCGGCAATCAGCCCCAGCATTTT.

This rearrangement joins TRBV2 to TRBJ2-2; no clear D. CDR1 is SNHLY, CDR2 FYNNEI, per germline. V shed 7 bases and J shed 6 bases, with 6 bases lying between them. The CDR3 totals 11 residues. As DNA, the CDR3 is TGTGCCAGCACTTTGGCCGGGGAGCTGTTTTTT. Protein sequence: CASTLAGELFF.

This clone was seen only once. The rearrangement joins TRBV7-2 to TRBJ1-2, with 7 bases matching TRBD1. Germline V gene lookup returns CDR1 SGHTA and CDR2 FQGNSA. CDR3 size: 12 residues. After removal of 5 bases from V and 5 bases from J, the junction contained 2 bases not matched to a gene. CDR3 sequence: CASSRGQYGYTF. The CDR3 coding sequence is TGTGCCAGCAGCCGGGGACAGTATGGCTACACCTTC.

This sequence joins TRBV4-1 and TRBJ1-4; D unresolved. V lost 0 bases, J lost 8 bases, and 19 bases lay in between. This CDR3 comprises 17 residues. CDR1 is MGHRA and CDR2 is YSYEKL in the germline V gene. This chain's CDR3 is CASSQDYEQTGREKLFF. DNA of the CDR3: TGCGCCAGCAGCCAAGATTATGAACAAACGGGGAGGGAAAAACTGTTTTTT.

This rearrangement joins TRBV19 to TRBJ2-3, with D perhaps TRBD2 (5 bases). V dropped 3 bases and J dropped 2 bases, with 9 bases sitting between them. The CDR3 is 14 amino acids. Per the germline V gene, CDR1 is LNHDA and CDR2 is SQIVND (reference sequence). The CDR3 DNA reads as TGTGCCAGTAGTATTGGACTCCACACAGATACGCAGTATTTT. Protein: CASSIGLHTDTQYF.

In its sample, this clone ranks as medium-sized. The V call is TRBV4-3, the J call TRBJ1-2, with 8 nucleotides matching TRBD1. V dropped 1 base and J dropped 6; count of bases not matched to a gene: 4. CDR3 size: 14 residues. Per the germline V gene, CDR1 is LGHNA and CDR2 is YSLEER. The CDR3 loop is CASSQVPDRDGYTF. CDR3 sequence (DNA): TGCGCCAGCAGCCAAGTACCGGACAGGGATGGCTACACCTTC.

CDR3: CASSPGLAPTDEQFF. The CDR3 DNA follows: TGCGCCAGCAGCCCCGGACTAGCGCCAACCGATGAGCAGTTCTTC. This chain joins TRBV5-1 and TRBJ2-1; 9 bases match TRBD2. V was pared by 4 bases and J by 8 bases, with 10 bases of the junction left unmatched. This CDR3 spans 15 amino acids. Per the germline V gene, CDR1 is SGHRS and CDR2 is YFSETQ.

The genes are TRBV7-9 and TRBJ1-1; no firm D call. V dropped 5 bases and J dropped 1 base, with 14 bases sitting between them. The length of the CDR3 is 15 residues. Germline CDR1 and CDR2: SEHNR and FQNEAQ (reference sequence). In DNA, the CDR3 is TGTGCCAGCAGCCCCCAAGAAATTGCGAACACTGAAGCTTTCTTT. This encodes CASSPQEIANTEAFF.

The chain combines TRBV11-1 with TRBJ2-2; 7 nucleotides match TRBD2. The CDR3 sequence is 14 residues long. In germline, CDR1 is SGHAT, CDR2 FQDESV (reference sequence). Losses at the gene ends were 5 bases for V and 4 bases for J; bases not matched to a gene: 4. The chain's CDR3 is CASSRVAGTGELFF. For the CDR3, the DNA is TGTGCCAGCAGCCGAGTAGCGGGCACCGGGGAGCTGTTTTTT.

The J gene is TRBJ1-1, the V gene TRBV19; TRBD1 matches 8 bases. With 5 bases clipped from V and 4 bases from J, the junction kept 9 bases outside the gene matches. This CDR3 contains 15 residues. The germline gives CDR1 LNHDA, CDR2 SQIVND (reference sequence). The CDR3 sequence: CASSSYQGAGTEAFF. The CDR3 DNA sequence: TGTGCCAGTAGTTCGTACCAGGGGGCGGGCACTGAAGCTTTCTTT.

The gene calls are TRBV19 and TRBJ2-7, with 9 bases aligning to TRBD2. The CDR3 length is 19 residues. CDR1 and CDR2 from the germline V gene are LNHDA and SQIVND (reference sequence). V lost 3 bases and J lost 2; bases outside the gene matches: 17. The CDR3 nucleotides read TGTGCCAGTAGTATCCAAGGGTTGCGGGAGGGCCAGAGGCCCTACGAGCAGTACTTC. Amino acids: CASSIQGLREGQRPYEQYF.

This clone was counted only a few times. The chain is built from TRBV7-9 and TRBJ2-2; 11 bases fit TRBD2. Germline V gene data show CDR1 as SEHNR and CDR2 as FQNEAQ (reference sequence). The CDR3 runs to 16 residues. The V gene end was trimmed by 3 bases and the J gene end by 4 bases; junction bases not matched to a gene: 4. Here the CDR3 DNA reads TGTGCCAGCAGCTTCCTAGCGGGGGGCTTCACCGGGGAGCTGTTTTTT. It is translated as CASSFLAGGFTGELFF.